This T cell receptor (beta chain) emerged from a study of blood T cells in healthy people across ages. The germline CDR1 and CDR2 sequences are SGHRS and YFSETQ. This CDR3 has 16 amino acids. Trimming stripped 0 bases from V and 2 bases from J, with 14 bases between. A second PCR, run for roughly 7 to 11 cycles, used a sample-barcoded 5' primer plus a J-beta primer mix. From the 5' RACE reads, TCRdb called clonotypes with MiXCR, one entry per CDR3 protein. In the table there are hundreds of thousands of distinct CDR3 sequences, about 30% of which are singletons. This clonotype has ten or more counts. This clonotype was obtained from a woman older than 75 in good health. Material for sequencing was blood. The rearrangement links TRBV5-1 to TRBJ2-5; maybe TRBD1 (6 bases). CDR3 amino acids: CASSLVRGQLQETQYF. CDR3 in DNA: TGCGCCAGCAGCTTGGTCAGGGGACAACTTCAAGAGACCCAGTACTTC.